This T cell receptor (beta chain) was profiled in a study of high-grade serous ovarian cancer treatment subgroups. In the study overall: Mean per sample: about 15,000 reads, about 7,000 unique TCR beta rearrangements. Whole-study findings and limits: Only CDR3 was analyzed; CDR1 and CDR2 were not.

V dropped 11 bases and J dropped 3; count of bases not matched to a gene: 7. Germline V gene data show CDR1 as SEHNR and CDR2 as FQNEAQ (reference sequence). This CDR3 comprises 13 residues. TCRdb's copy holds only in-frame clones and misses some; the assay was immunoSEQ multiplex PCR. The repertoire holds 8,500 to 10,000 clones, with roughly nine tenths as singletons. In the case of this clone: Its antigen is currently unknown.

Tumor samples were obtained before definitive surgery or chemotherapy. The V and J genes are TRBV7-9 and TRBJ2-7; TRBD1 matches 10 bases. The clonotype was recovered from a human donor with high-grade serous ovarian cancer. The specimen sequenced was tumor tissue. The CDR3: CALETGGVYEQYF. Written as DNA, the CDR3 is TGTGCCCTTGAGACAGGGGGCGTCTACGAGCAGTACTTC.